This T cell receptor (beta chain) was recovered during a study of T cells in Graves' hyperthyroidism and ophthalmopathy. This CDR3 comprises 13 residues. Trimming shortened V by 3 bases and J by 5 bases, and 14 bases separated the two germline ends. Germline V lookup: CDR1 DFQATT, CDR2 SNEGSKA (reference sequence). What was amplified from RNA transcripts were TCR beta CDR3 regions. HTBI primers were the set used in a first-round RT-PCR of the TCR CDR3. TCRdb ran MiXCR on the multiplex PCR reads and lists one entry per CDR3 protein. In the table there are under 450,000 distinct CDR3 sequences, more than 15% of which are singletons. This clonotype was observed many times.

Sequences were obtained from blood. The receptor's source is a woman aged 18 to 35 with Graves' hyperthyroidism. The rearrangement links TRBV20-1 to TRBJ2-7, with a tentative D call TRBD2 (5 bases). The CDR3 DNA sequence: TGCAGTGCTAGGTGGGAGTTTGAAAACGAGCAGTACTTC. Translating gives CSARWEFENEQYF.